A single sample gave rise to the 27 T cell receptor beta chains below, sequenced in a study of blood T cell repertoires in COVID-19. The method was immunoSEQ multiplex PCR; TCRdb's version includes in-frame clones alone and lacks a portion of them. Found here are about 150,000 clones, 65% to 85% of them singletons; the top ten hold under 13%. The material sequenced was peripheral blood. The source of these receptors is a man between 70 and 80 years old with active or convalescent COVID-19.

The chain combines TRBV7-9 with TRBJ1-2; TRBD1 aligns across 7 bases. The CDR3 is made up of 13 amino acids. CDR1 is SEHNR and CDR2 is FQNEAQ in the germline V gene (reference sequence). Trimming cost V 4 bases and J 4 bases; bases outside gene matches: 3. CDR3 nucleotide sequence: TGTGCCAGCAGCTGGGACAGAGTCTATGGCTACACCTTC. Residues: CASSWDRVYGYTF.

V gene TRBV9 combines with J gene TRBJ2-3; D gene ambiguous. CDR3 length equals 16 residues. With 4 bases removed from V and 6 bases from J, the gap between germline ends came to 21 bases. The germline V gene encodes CDR1 SGDLS and CDR2 YYNGEE. The CDR3 protein is CASSSNLGLPRDTQYF. CDR3 coding DNA: TGTGCCAGCAGCAGCAACCTGGGCCTCCCCCGGGATACGCAGTATTTT.

V usage is TRBV29-1 and J usage is TRBJ1-4; 7 bases fit TRBD1. CDR1 SQVTM and CDR2 ANQGSEA come from the germline V gene. Trimming took 6 bases from V and 6 from J; bases not matched to a gene: 4. This CDR3 has 12 residues. In DNA form, the CDR3 reads TGCAGCGTAGGGACAGAAGATGAAAAACTGTTTTTT. Its protein product is CSVGTEDEKLFF.

The chain combines TRBV3-1 (or the pseudogene TRBV3-2) with TRBJ1-6; no clear D gene. The CDR3 is 15 amino acids. V lost 2 bases, J lost 1 base, and 6 bases lay in between. CDR1 and CDR2 from the germline V gene are LGHDT and YNNKEL (reference sequence). CDR3 sequence: CASSQLQSYNSPLHF. The CDR3 DNA is TGTGCCAGCAGCCAACTACAGTCCTATAATTCACCCCTCCACTTT.

The CDR3 bases are TGTGCCAGCTCACCCGCCCTAGTAGAATACTCCACGCGTGAGCAGTTCTTC. Residues: CASSPALVEYSTREQFF. This sequence joins TRBV18 and TRBJ2-1; no definite D call. This CDR3 contains 17 residues. Germline V lookup: CDR1 KGHSH, CDR2 LQKENI. V was shortened by 3 bases and J by 9 bases, with 24 bases between the two germline ends.

The CDR3 spells CASSPDRMDGNTIYF. CDR3 in DNA: TGTGCCAGCTCTCCCGACAGGATGGATGGAAACACCATATATTTT. The genes are TRBV18 and TRBJ1-3; D perhaps matches TRBD1 (6 bases). Per the germline V gene, CDR1 is KGHSH and CDR2 is LQKENI. The CDR3 is made up of 15 amino acids. V lost 6 bases and J 3 bases, leaving 15 bases between the germline ends.

The chain uses TRBV19 and TRBJ1-2; 7 nucleotides agree with TRBD1. The CDR3 covers 14 residues. From germline, CDR1 is LNHDA and CDR2 SQIVND (reference sequence). Trimming took 3 bases from V and 6 from J; bases not matched to a gene: 7. This chain's CDR3 is CASSIHRDSHGYTF. Here the CDR3 DNA reads TGTGCCAGTAGTATTCACCGGGACAGTCATGGCTACACCTTC.

The CDR3 DNA sequence: TGTGCCAGCAGGCAACAGGGTTCAGATACGCAGTATTTT. This sequence encodes CASRQQGSDTQYF. The V call is TRBV28, the J call TRBJ2-3, with a possible D match to TRBD1 (6 bases). The germline V and J ends were trimmed by 6 bases and 4 bases, with 11 bases remaining between them. This CDR3 spans 13 amino acids. Germline CDR1 is MDHEN and CDR2 is SYDVKM.

In this sample, this clone turned up once. This chain joins TRBV7-2 and TRBJ2-2; D is undetermined. The CDR3 is 14 residues long. Germline lookup yields CDR1 SGHTA and CDR2 FQGNSA. Trimming removed 3 bases from V and 6 bases from J, with 11 bases in between. CDR3 loop: CASSLVQLPGELFF. In nucleotides, the CDR3 is TGTGCCAGCAGCTTGGTACAGTTACCCGGGGAGCTGTTTTTT.

The sample holds a few counts of this clone. The genes are TRBV19 and TRBJ1-5; a weak D match, TRBD1 (5 bases). Per germline, CDR1 LNHDA and CDR2 SQIVND (reference sequence). The CDR3 spans 15 residues. V was pared by 4 bases and J by 4 bases, with 14 bases between. The CDR3 is CASSKTGTQNQPQHF. The CDR3, as DNA: TGTGCCAGTAGTAAAACCGGGACTCAGAATCAGCCCCAGCATTTT.

This clone has a handful of counts. The chain uses TRBV6-6 and TRBJ1-1; 11 bases fit TRBD1. The junction had 5 bases not matched to a gene; V was cut back by 2 bases and J by 6 bases. The CDR3 consists of 15 residues. Looked up from germline, CDR1 is MNHNY and CDR2 is SVGAGI (reference sequence). CDR3 coding DNA: TGTGCCAGCAGTTACGCGGGACAGGGGGTCCCTGAAGCTTTCTTT. It encodes CASSYAGQGVPEAFF.

In this sample, this clone turned up once. The chain uses TRBV2 and TRBJ2-3; D unresolved. The CDR3 sequence is 11 residues long. V lost 7 bases, J lost 5 bases, and 7 bases lay in between. The germline V gene has CDR1 SNHLY and CDR2 FYNNEI. The CDR3 here is CASKSGDTQYF. CDR3 in DNA: TGTGCCAGCAAATCGGGAGATACGCAGTATTTT.

The rearrangement uses TRBV25-1 and TRBJ1-4, with D tentatively TRBD1 (6 bases). The CDR3 runs to 13 residues. The V gene's germline CDR1 is MGHDK and CDR2 SYGVNS. V was cut by 3 bases and J by 7 bases, with 9 bases left in between. CDR3 residues: CASSEGALEKLFF. CDR3 in DNA: TGTGCCAGCAGTGAGGGGGCTCTTGAAAAACTGTTTTTT.

V and J are TRBV9 and TRBJ2-5; 7 bases line up with TRBD1. Germline CDR1 reads SGDLS; CDR2 reads YYNGEE. The CDR3 is 14 residues long. Trimming removed 4 bases from V and 5 bases from J; junction bases left unmatched: 8. The CDR3 region is CASSPRQGRETQYF. For the CDR3, the DNA is TGTGCCAGCAGCCCCCGACAGGGCAGGGAGACCCAGTACTTC.

This sequence joins TRBV12-5 and TRBJ1-5, with D possibly being TRBD1 (6 bases). Germline V lookup: CDR1 LGHNT, CDR2 FRNRAP. V was pared by 1 base and J by 3 bases, with 13 bases between. The CDR3 contains 16 residues. The CDR3 nucleotides read TGTGCTAGTGGTTTGGGGGGTGGGACACACAATCAGCCCCAGCATTTT. Translating gives CASGLGGGTHNQPQHF.

The DNA of the CDR3 is TGTGCCAGCAGCCAACGCGGACTAGGGGGAAACACCATATATTTT. Its translation is CASSQRGLGGNTIYF. The chain recombines TRBV3-1 (or the pseudogene TRBV3-2) with TRBJ1-3; D call uncertain. The CDR3 length is 15 residues. In germline, CDR1 is LGHDT, CDR2 YNNKEL (reference sequence). Between the trimmed V and J ends, which lost 2 bases and 4 bases, there was a span of 12 bases.

This clone appeared a single time. This chain joins TRBV5-1 and TRBJ2-1; D possibly corresponds to TRBD1 (7 bases). Trimming stripped 4 bases from V and 0 bases from J, with 23 bases between. The V gene's germline CDR1 is SGHRS and CDR2 YFSETQ. The CDR3 is 19 amino acids. The CDR3 sequence is CASSPSGGIRSSSYNEQFF. DNA for the CDR3: TGCGCCAGCAGCCCCTCAGGGGGGATCCGTAGTAGCTCCTACAATGAGCAGTTCTTC. The variable domain in full, with the rest retrieved from reference TRBV5-1 and TRBJ2-1, is KAGVTQTPRYLIKTRGQQVTLSCSPISGHRSVSWYQQTPGQGLQFLFEYFSETQRNKGNFPGRFSGRQFSNSRSEMNVSTLELGDSALYLCASSPSGGIRSSSYNEQFFGPGTRLTVL.

The genes are TRBV28 and TRBJ1-1, with D hard to call. This CDR3 has 13 amino acids. Germline CDR1 reads MDHEN; CDR2 reads SYDVKM. With 5 bases removed from V and 0 bases from J, the gap between germline ends came to 7 bases. CDR3: CASSPPLNTEAFF. In DNA, the CDR3 is TGTGCCAGCAGTCCCCCTTTGAACACTGAAGCTTTCTTT.

This clone was counted a single time. The chain joins TRBV6-5 to TRBJ2-7; 7 bases are shared with TRBD1. CDR1 is MNHEY, CDR2 SVGAGI, per germline. This CDR3 has 11 amino acids. Trimming at V came to 10 bases and at J to 4 bases, leaving 4 bases not matched to a gene. The CDR3 DNA follows: TGTGCCATAGGACAGGATTACGAGCAGTACTTC. Protein product: CAIGQDYEQYF.

CDR3 residues: CASSLDPGFQETQYF. For the CDR3, the DNA is TGTGCCAGCAGCTTGGACCCGGGATTCCAAGAGACCCAGTACTTC. This chain links TRBV5-4 with TRBJ2-5, with D perhaps TRBD2 (5 bases). CDR1 and CDR2 from the germline V gene are SGHNT and YYREEE (reference sequence). Trimming pared 0 bases from V and 1 base from J, leaving 10 bases between. The CDR3 loop spans 15 amino acids.

The V call is TRBV6-5, the J call TRBJ1-3; weak D call: TRBD1 (5 bases). Germline V gene lookup returns CDR1 MNHEY and CDR2 SVGAGI. Trimming took 0 bases from V and 3 from J, leaving 9 bases between them. The CDR3 is 15 residues long. The CDR3 DNA is TGTGCCAGCAGTTACTCGGGGGGTGGTGGAAACACCATATATTTT. Protein: CASSYSGGGGNTIYF.

The J gene is TRBJ1-4, the V gene TRBV2; D gene uncertain. There are 15 residues in the CDR3. Germline CDR1 and CDR2: SNHLY and FYNNEI. With 0 bases removed from V and 7 bases from J, the gap between germline ends came to 12 bases. This CDR3 is CASSEAAPVGEKLFF. DNA of the CDR3: TGTGCCAGCAGTGAAGCTGCCCCGGTCGGTGAAAAACTGTTTTTT. Drawing the rest from reference TRBV2 and TRBJ1-4, the complete variable domain is EPEVTQTPSHQVTQMGQEVILRCVPISNHLYFYWYRQILGQKVEFLVSFYNNEISEKSEIFDDQFSVERPDGSNFTLKIRSTKLEDSAMYFCASSEAAPVGEKLFFGSGTQLSVL.

V usage is TRBV11-2 and J usage is TRBJ1-5, with D hard to call. Looked up from germline, CDR1 is SGHAT and CDR2 is FQNNGV. This CDR3 is built from 15 residues. Trimming stripped 5 bases from V and 1 base from J, with 12 bases between. CDR3 in amino acids: CASSPSGLSNQPQHF. The CDR3 DNA reads as TGTGCCAGCAGCCCTAGCGGGTTGAGCAATCAGCCCCAGCATTTT.

The rearrangement uses TRBV7-7 and TRBJ2-1, with 11 bases that match TRBD2. The CDR3 runs 15 residues. Germline V gives CDR1 SSHAT, CDR2 FNYEAQ (reference sequence). V lost 1 base and J lost 4; bases outside the gene matches: 0. The CDR3: CASSLVAGGYNEQFF. DNA for the CDR3: TGTGCCAGCAGCTTAGTAGCGGGGGGGTACAATGAGCAGTTCTTC. Full variable domain (outside the CDR3, taken from reference TRBV7-7 and TRBJ2-1): GAGVSQSPRYKVTKRGQDVTLRCDPISSHATLYWYQQALGQGPEFLTYFNYEAQPDKSGLPSDRFSAERPEGSISTLTIQRTEQRDSAMYRCASSLVAGGYNEQFFGPGTRLTVL.

The chain employs TRBV7-9 and TRBJ1-3; tentatively, D is TRBD1 (5 bases). V shed 5 bases and J shed 0 bases, with 17 bases lying between them. The CDR3 spans 17 residues. Germline V CDR1 and CDR2: SEHNR, FQNEAQ (reference sequence). The CDR3 loop is CASSPQGNRLSGNTIYF. CDR3 bases: TGTGCCAGCAGCCCCCAAGGGAACAGGCTCTCTGGAAACACCATATATTTT.

The chain joins TRBV5-1 to TRBJ1-5; D is uncertain. V was shortened by 9 bases and J by 5 bases, with 15 bases between the two germline ends. The CDR3 consists of 13 residues. The germline V gene encodes CDR1 SGHRS and CDR2 YFSETQ. CDR3 nucleotide sequence: TGCGCCACCCTCCCCAGGAAAGATCAGCCCCAGCATTTT. Its translation is CATLPRKDQPQHF.

This chain joins TRBV7-2 and TRBJ1-2, with D perhaps TRBD1 (5 bases). V was cut by 4 bases and J by 4 bases, with 13 bases left in between. The CDR3 has 14 residues. Germline-derived CDR1 and CDR2 are SGHTA and FQGNSA. CDR3 amino acids: CASSSRVEAYGYTF. Written as DNA, the CDR3 is TGTGCCAGCAGCTCCAGGGTGGAAGCCTATGGCTACACCTTC.